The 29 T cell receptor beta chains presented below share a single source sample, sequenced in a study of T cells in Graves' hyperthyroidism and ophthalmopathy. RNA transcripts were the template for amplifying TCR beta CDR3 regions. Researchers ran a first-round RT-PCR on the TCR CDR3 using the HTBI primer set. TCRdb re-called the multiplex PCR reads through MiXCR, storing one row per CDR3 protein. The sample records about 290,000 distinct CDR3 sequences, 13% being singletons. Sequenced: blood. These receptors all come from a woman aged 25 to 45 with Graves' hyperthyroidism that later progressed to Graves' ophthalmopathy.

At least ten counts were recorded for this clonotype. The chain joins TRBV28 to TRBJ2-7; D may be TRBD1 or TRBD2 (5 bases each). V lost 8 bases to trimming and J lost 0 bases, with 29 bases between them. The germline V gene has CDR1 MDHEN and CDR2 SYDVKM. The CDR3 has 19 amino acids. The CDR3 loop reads CASPPGIVGRSLPSYEQYF. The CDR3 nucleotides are TGTGCCAGCCCCCCGGGGATTGTGGGGCGGTCTCTCCCCTCCTACGAGCAGTACTTC.

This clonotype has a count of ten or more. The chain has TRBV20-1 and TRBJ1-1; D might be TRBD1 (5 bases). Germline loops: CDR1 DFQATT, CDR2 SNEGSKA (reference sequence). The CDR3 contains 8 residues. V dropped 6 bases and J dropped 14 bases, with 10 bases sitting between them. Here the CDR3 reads CSAPGGFF. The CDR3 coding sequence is TGCAGTGCCCCGGGGGGGTTCTTT.

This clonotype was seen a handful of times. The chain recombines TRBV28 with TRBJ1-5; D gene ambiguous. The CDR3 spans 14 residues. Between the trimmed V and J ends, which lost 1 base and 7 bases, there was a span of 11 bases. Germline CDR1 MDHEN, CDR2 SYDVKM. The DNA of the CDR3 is TGTGCCAGCAGTTTATCCAGTCCAACACAGCCCCAGCATTTT. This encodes CASSLSSPTQPQHF.

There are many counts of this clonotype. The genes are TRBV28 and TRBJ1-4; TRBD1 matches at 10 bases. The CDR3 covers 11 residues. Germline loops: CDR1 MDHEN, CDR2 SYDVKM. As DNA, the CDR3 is TGTGCAGGACAGGGGGACGAAAAACTGTTTTTT. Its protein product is CAGQGDEKLFF.

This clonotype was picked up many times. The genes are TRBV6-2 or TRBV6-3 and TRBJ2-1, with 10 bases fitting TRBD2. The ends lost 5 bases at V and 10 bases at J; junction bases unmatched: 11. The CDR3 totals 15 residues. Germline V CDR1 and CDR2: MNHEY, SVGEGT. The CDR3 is CASSTHLAGAGEQFF. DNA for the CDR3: TGTGCCAGCAGTACCCACCTAGCGGGAGCAGGGGAGCAGTTCTTC.

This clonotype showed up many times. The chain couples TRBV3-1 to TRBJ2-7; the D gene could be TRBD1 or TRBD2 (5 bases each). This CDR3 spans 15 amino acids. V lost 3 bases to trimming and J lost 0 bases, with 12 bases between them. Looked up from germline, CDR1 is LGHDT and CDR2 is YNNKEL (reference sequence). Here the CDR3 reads CASSHLGESSYEQYF. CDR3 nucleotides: TGTGCCAGCAGCCATCTGGGGGAGAGCTCCTACGAGCAGTACTTC.

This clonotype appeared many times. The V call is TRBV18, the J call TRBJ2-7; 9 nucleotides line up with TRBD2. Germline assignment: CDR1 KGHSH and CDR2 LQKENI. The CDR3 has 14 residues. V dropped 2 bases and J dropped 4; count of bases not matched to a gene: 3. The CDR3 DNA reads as TGTGCCAGCTCACCAGGGACTAGCTGGTACGAGCAGTACTTC. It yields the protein CASSPGTSWYEQYF.

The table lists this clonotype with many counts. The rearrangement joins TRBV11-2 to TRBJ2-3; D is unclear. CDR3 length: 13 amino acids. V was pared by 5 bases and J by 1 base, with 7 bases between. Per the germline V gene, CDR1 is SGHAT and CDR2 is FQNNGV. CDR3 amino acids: CASSRKGTDTQYF. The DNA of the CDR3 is TGTGCCAGCAGCCGTAAGGGCACAGATACGCAGTATTTT.

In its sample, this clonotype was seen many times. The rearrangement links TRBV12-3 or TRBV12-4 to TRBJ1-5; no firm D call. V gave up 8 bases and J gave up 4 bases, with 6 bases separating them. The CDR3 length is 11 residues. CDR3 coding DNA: TGTGCCAGCGGCAGAAATCAGCCCCAGCATTTT. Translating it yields CASGRNQPQHF.

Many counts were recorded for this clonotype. DNA for the CDR3: TGCGCCAGCAGCTTGGGATCCGGGGGAAACACCATATATTTT. The encoded protein is CASSLGSGGNTIYF. The rearrangement links TRBV5-1 to TRBJ1-3; no firm D call. Germline V gene lookup returns CDR1 SGHRS and CDR2 YFSETQ. V was clipped by 0 bases and J by 4 bases, with 8 bases between them. The CDR3 spans 14 residues.

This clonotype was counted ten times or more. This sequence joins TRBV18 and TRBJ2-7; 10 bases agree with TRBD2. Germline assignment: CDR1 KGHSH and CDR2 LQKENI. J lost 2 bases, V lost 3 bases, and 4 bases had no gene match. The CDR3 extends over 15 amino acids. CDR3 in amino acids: CASSPTSGRAYEQYF. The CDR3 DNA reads TGTGCCAGCTCACCCACGAGCGGGAGGGCCTACGAGCAGTACTTC.

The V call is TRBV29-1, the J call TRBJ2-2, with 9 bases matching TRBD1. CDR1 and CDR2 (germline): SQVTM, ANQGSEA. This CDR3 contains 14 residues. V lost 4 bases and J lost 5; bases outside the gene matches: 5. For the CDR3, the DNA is TGCAGCGTTGGGGACAGGGAGGGAACCGGGGAGCTGTTTTTT. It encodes CSVGDREGTGELFF.

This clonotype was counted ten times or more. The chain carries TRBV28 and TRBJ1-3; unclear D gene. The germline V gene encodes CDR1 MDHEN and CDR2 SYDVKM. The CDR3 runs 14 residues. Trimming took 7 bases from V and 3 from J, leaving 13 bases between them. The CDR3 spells CASTWGWFGNTIYF. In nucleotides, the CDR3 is TGTGCCAGCACCTGGGGATGGTTTGGAAACACCATATATTTT. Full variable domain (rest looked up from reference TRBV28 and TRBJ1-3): DVKVTQSSRYLVKRTGEKVFLECVQDMDHENMFWYRQDPGLGLRLIYFSYDVKMKEKGDIPEGYSVSREKKERFSLILESASTNQTSMYLCASTWGWFGNTIYFGEGSWLTVV.

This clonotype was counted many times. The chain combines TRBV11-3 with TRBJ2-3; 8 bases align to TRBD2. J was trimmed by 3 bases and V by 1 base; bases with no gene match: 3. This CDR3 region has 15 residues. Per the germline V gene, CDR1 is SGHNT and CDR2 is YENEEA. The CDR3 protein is CASSLGSGKTDTQYF. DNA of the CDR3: TGTGCCAGCAGCTTAGGTAGCGGGAAGACAGATACGCAGTATTTT.

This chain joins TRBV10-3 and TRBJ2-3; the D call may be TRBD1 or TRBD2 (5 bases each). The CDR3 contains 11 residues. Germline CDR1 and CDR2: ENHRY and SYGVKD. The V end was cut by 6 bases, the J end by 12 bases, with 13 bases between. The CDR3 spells CAIRRDLQQYF. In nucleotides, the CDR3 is TGTGCCATCAGAAGGGACCTTCAACAGTATTTT.

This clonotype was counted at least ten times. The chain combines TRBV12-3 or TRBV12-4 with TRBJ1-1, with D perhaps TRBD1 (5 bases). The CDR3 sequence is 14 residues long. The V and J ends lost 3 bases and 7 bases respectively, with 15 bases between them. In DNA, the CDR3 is TGTGCCAGCAGTTTGCTCGGGACCGGCAATGAAGCTTTCTTT. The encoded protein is CASSLLGTGNEAFF.

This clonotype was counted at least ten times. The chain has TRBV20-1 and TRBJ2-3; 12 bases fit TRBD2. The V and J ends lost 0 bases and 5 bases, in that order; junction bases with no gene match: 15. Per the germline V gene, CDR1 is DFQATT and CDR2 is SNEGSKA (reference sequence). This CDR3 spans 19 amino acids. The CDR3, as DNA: TGCAGTGCTAGAGACCCGACTAGCGGGAGCTTCGCCCCTCAAGATACGCAGTATTTT. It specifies CSARDPTSGSFAPQDTQYF.

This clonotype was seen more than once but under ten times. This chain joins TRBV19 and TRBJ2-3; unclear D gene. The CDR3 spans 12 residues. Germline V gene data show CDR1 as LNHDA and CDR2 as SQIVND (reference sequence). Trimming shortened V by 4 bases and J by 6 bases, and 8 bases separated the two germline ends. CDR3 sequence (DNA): TGTGCCAGTAGTACCCAGGCGGATACGCAGTATTTT. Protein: CASSTQADTQYF.

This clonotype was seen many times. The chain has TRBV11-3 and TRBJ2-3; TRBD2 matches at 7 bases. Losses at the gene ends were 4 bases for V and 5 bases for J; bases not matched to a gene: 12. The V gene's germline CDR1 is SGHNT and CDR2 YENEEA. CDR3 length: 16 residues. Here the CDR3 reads CASSSTGGRGRDTQYF. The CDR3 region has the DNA TGTGCCAGCAGCTCCACAGGCGGGAGAGGGAGAGATACGCAGTATTTT. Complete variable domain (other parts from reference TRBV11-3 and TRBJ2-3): EAGVVQSPRYKIIEKKQPVAFWCNPISGHNTLYWYLQNLGQGPELLIRYENEEAVDDSQLPKDRFSAERLKGVDSTLKIQPAELGDSAVYLCASSSTGGRGRDTQYFGPGTRLTVL.

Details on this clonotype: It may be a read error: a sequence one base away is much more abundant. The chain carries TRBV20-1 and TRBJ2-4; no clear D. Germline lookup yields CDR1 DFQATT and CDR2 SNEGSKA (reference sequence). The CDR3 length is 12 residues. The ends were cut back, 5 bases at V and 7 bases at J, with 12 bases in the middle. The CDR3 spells CSAGTMGNIQYF. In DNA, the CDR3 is TGCAGTGCTGGAACAATGGGCAACATTCAGTACTTC.

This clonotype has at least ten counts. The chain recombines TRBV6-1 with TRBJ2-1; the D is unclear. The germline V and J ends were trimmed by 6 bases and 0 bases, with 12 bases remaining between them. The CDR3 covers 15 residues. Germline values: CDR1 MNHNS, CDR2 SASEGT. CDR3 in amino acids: CASSRTDSSYNEQFF. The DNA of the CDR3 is TGTGCCAGCAGCCGGACGGATAGCTCCTACAATGAGCAGTTCTTC.

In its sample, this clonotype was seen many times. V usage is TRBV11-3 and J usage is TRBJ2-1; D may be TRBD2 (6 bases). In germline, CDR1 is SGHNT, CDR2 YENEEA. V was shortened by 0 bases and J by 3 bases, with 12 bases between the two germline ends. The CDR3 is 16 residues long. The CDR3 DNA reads TGTGCCAGCAGCTTAGAGGGAGGCGTTATCTACAATGAGCAGTTCTTC. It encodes CASSLEGGVIYNEQFF.

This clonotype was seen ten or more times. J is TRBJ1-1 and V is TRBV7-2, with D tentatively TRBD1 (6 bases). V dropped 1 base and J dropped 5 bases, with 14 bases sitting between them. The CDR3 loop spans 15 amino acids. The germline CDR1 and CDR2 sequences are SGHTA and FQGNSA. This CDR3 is CASSLVQGLGTEAFF. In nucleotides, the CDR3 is TGTGCCAGCAGCTTAGTCCAGGGGCTAGGAACTGAAGCTTTCTTT. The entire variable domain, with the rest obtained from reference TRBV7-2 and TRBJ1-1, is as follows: GAGVSQSPSNKVTEKGKDVELRCDPISGHTALYWYRQSLGQGLEFLIYFQGNSAPDKSGLPSDRFSAERTGGSVSTLTIQRTQQEDSAVYLCASSLVQGLGTEAFFGQGTRLTVV.

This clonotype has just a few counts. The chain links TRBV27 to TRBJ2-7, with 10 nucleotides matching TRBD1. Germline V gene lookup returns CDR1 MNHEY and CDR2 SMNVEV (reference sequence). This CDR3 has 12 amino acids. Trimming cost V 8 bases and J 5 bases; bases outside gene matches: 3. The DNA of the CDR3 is TGTGCCAGCCGGGACAGGGGAAACGAGCAGTACTTC. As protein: CASRDRGNEQYF.

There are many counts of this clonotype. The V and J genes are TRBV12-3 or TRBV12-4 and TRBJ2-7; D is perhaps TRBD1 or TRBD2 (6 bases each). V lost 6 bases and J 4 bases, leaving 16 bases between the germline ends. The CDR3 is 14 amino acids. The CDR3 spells CASSTGGTRYEQYF. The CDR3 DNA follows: TGTGCCAGCAGCACAGGAGGGACAAGGTACGAGCAGTACTTC.

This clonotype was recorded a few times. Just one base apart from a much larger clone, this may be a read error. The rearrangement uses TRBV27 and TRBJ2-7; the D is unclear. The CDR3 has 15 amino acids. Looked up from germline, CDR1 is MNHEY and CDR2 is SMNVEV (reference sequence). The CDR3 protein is CAGSPRLGSSYEQYF. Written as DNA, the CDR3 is TGTGCCGGCAGTCCCCGCTTGGGAAGCTCCTACGAGCAGTACTTC.

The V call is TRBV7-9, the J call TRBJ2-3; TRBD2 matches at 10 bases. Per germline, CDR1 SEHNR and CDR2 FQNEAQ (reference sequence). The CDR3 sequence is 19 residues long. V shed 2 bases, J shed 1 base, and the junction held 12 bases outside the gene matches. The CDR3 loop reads CASSLLRAGGPGGTDTQYF. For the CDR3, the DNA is TGTGCCAGCAGCTTACTCCGAGCGGGAGGGCCGGGGGGCACAGATACGCAGTATTTT.

Here the CDR3 DNA reads TGCAGTGCTGCTGGGGGACAGGTATCCTACGAGCAGTACTTC. Its translation is CSAAGGQVSYEQYF. The chain couples TRBV20-1 to TRBJ2-7; 8 bases match TRBD1. With 5 bases clipped from V and 1 base from J, the junction kept 7 bases outside the gene matches. From germline, CDR1 is DFQATT and CDR2 SNEGSKA (reference sequence). The CDR3 consists of 14 residues.

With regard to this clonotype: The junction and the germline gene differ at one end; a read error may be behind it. The CDR3 spells CASSQRGSTGTQYF. CDR3 DNA sequence: TGTGCCAGCAGCCAACGAGGGAGCACAGGTACGCAGTATTTT. V usage is TRBV7-3 and J usage is TRBJ2-3, with D perhaps assigned TRBD1 or TRBD2 (5 bases each). This CDR3 has 14 amino acids. The V gene's germline CDR1 is SGHTA and CDR2 FQGTGA. The complete variable domain, with remaining parts taken from reference TRBV7-3 and TRBJ2-3, reads GAGVSQTPSNKVTEKGKYVELRCDPISGHTALYWYRQSLGQGPEFLIYFQGTGAADDSGLPNDRFFAVRPEGSVSTLKIQRTERGDSAVYLCASSQRGSTGTQYFGPGTRLTVL.